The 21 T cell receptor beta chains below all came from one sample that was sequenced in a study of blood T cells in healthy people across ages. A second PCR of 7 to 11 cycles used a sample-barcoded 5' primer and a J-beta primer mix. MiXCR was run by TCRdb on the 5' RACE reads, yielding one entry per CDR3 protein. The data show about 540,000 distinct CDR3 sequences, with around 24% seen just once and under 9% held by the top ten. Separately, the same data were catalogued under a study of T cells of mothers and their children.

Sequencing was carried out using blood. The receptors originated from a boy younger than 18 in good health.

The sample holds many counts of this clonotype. In nucleotides, the CDR3 is TGTGCCAGCAGTTTTGTCGGACGCACGGAGACCCAGTACTTC. Translation gives CASSFVGRTETQYF. This chain links TRBV28 with TRBJ2-5; D call uncertain. The CDR3 contains 14 residues. V was shortened by 3 bases and J by 5 bases, with 13 bases between the two germline ends. CDR1 is MDHEN, CDR2 SYDVKM, per germline.

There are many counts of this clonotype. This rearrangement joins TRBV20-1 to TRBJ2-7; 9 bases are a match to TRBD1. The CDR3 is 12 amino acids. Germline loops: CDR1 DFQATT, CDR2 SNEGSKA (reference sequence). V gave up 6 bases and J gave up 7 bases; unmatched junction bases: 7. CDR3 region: CSALQGAGEQYF. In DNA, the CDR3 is TGCAGTGCGCTACAGGGGGCCGGGGAGCAGTACTTC.

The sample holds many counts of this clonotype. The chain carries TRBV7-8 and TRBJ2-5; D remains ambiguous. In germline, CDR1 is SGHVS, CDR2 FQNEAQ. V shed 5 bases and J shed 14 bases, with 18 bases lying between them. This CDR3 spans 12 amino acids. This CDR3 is CASSEATSPSYF. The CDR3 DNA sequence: TGTGCCAGCAGCGAAGCGACGAGCCCAAGCTACTTC. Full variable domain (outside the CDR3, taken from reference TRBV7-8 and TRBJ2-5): GAGVSQSPRYKVAKRGQDVALRCDPISGHVSLFWYQQALGQGPEFLTYFQNEAQLDKSGLPSDRFFAERPEGSVSTLKIQRTQQEDSAVYLCASSEATSPSYFGPGTRLLVL.

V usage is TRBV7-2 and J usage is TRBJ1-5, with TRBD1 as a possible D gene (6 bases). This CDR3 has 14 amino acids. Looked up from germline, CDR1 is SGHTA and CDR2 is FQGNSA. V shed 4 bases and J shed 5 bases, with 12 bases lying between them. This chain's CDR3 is CASSSTGPHQPQHF. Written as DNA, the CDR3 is TGTGCCAGCAGCTCGACAGGCCCACATCAGCCCCAGCATTTT. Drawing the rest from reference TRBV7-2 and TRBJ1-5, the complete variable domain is GAGVSQSPSNKVTEKGKDVELRCDPISGHTALYWYRQSLGQGLEFLIYFQGNSAPDKSGLPSDRFSAERTGGSVSTLTIQRTQQEDSAVYLCASSSTGPHQPQHFGDGTRLSIL.

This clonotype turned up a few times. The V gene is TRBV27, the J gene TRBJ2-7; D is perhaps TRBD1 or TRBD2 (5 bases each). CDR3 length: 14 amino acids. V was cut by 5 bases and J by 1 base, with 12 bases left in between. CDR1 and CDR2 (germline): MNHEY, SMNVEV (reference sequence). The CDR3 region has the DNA TGTGCCAGCAGTAACCGGGACCAATCCTACGAGCAGTACTTC. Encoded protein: CASSNRDQSYEQYF.

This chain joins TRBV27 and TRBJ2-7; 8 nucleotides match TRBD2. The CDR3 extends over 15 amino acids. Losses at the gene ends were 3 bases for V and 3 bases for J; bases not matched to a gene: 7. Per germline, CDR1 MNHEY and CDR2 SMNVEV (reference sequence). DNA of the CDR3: TGTGCCAGCAGTTTTGGAGCGGGAGCCTTCTACGAGCAGTACTTC. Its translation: CASSFGAGAFYEQYF.

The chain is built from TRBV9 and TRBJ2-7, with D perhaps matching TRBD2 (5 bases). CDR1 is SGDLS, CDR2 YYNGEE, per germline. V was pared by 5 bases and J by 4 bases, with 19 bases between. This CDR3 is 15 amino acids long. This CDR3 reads CASRPTDEGWYEQYF. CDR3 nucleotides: TGTGCCAGCAGGCCTACCGATGAGGGTTGGTACGAGCAGTACTTC. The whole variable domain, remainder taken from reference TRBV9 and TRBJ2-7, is DSGVTQTPKHLITATGQRVTLRCSPRSGDLSVYWYQQSLDQGLQFLIQYYNGEERAKGNILERFSAQQFPDLHSELNLSSLELGDSALYFCASRPTDEGWYEQYFGPGTRLTVT.

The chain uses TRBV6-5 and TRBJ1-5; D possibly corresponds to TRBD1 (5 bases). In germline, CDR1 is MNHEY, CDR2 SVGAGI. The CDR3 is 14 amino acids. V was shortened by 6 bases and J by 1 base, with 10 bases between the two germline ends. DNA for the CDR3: TGTGCCAGCAGGGGGGGACTGAGCAATCAGCCCCAGCATTTT. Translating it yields CASRGGLSNQPQHF.

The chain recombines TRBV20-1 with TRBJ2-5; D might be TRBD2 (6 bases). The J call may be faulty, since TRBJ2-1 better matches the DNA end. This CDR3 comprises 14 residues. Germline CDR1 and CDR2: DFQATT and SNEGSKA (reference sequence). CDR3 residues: CSARDPGRGNEQFF. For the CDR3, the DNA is TGCAGTGCTAGGGACCCGGGACGGGGGAATGAGCAGTTCTTC.

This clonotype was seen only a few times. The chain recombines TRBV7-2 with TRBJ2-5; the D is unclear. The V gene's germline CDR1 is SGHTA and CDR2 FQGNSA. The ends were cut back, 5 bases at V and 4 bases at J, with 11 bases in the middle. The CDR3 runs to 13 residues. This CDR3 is CASSTLVGETQYF. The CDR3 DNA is TGTGCCAGCAGCACCCTAGTGGGAGAGACCCAGTACTTC.

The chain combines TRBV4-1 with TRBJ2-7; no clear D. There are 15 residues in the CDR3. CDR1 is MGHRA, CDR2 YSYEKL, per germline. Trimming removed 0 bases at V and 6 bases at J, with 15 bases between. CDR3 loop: CASSQDLYQMGEQYF. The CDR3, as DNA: TGCGCCAGCAGCCAAGATCTGTACCAAATGGGCGAGCAGTACTTC.

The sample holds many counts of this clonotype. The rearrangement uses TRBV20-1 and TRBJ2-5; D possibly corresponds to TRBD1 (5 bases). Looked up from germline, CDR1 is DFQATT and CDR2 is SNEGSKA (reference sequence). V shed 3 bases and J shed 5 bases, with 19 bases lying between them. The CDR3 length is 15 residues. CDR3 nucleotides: TGCAGTGCTAGTGACAGACCGGGTCGGGTGGAGACCCAGTACTTC. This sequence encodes CSASDRPGRVETQYF.

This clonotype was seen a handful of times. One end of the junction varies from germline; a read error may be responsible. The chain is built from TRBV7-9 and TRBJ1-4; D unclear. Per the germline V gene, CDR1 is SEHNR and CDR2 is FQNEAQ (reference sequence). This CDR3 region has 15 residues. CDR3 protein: CASSVAGSFNEKLFF. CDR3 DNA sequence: TGTGCCAGCAGCGTAGCGGGGAGTTTTAATGAAAAACTGTTTTTT.

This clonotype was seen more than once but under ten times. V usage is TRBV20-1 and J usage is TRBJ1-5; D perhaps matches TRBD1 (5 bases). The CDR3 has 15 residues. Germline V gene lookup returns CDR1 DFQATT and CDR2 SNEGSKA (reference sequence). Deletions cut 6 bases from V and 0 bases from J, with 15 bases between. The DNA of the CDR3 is TGCAGTGCCAGTCCCCAGGGCTATAGCAATCAGCCCCAGCATTTT. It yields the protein CSASPQGYSNQPQHF.

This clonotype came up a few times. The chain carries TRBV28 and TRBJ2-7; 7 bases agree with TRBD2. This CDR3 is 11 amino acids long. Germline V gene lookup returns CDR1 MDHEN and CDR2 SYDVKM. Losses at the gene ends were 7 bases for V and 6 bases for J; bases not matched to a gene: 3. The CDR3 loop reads CASMGGTEQYF. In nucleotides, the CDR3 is TGTGCCAGCATGGGGGGGACCGAGCAGTACTTC.

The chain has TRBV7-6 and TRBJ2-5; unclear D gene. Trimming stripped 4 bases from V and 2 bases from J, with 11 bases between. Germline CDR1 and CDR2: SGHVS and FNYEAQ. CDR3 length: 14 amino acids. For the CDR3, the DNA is TGTGCCAGCAGCTATACGAACCGACAAGAGACCCAGTACTTC. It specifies CASSYTNRQETQYF.

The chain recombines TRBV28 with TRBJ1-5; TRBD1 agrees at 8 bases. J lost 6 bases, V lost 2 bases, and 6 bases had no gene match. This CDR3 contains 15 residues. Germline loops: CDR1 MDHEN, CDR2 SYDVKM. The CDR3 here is CASSLQGARGQPQHF. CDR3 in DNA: TGTGCCAGCAGTTTACAGGGGGCGCGGGGTCAGCCCCAGCATTTT.

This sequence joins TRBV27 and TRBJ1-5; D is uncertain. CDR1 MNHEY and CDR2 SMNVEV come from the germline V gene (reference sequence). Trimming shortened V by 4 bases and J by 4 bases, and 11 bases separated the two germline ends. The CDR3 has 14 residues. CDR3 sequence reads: CASSSGLRNQPQHF. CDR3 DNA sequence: TGTGCCAGCAGTTCGGGCCTAAGGAATCAGCCCCAGCATTTT.

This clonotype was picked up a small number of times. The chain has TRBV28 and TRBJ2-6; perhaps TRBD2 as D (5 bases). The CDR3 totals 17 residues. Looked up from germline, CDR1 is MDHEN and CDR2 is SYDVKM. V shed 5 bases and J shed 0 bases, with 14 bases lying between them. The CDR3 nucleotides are TGTGCCAGCAGTCCCCTACGGGAATCCTCTGGGGCCAACGTCCTGACTTTC. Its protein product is CASSPLRESSGANVLTF. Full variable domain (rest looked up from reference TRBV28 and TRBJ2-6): DVKVTQSSRYLVKRTGEKVFLECVQDMDHENMFWYRQDPGLGLRLIYFSYDVKMKEKGDIPEGYSVSREKKERFSLILESASTNQTSMYLCASSPLRESSGANVLTFGAGSRLTVL.

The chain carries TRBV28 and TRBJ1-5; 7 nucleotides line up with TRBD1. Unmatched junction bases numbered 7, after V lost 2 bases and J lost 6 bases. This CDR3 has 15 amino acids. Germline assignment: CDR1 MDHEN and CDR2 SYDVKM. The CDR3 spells CASSLGQGVSQPQHF. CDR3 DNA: TGTGCCAGCAGTTTAGGGCAGGGGGTAAGTCAGCCCCAGCATTTT. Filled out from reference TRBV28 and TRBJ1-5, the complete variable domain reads DVKVTQSSRYLVKRTGEKVFLECVQDMDHENMFWYRQDPGLGLRLIYFSYDVKMKEKGDIPEGYSVSREKKERFSLILESASTNQTSMYLCASSLGQGVSQPQHFGDGTRLSIL.

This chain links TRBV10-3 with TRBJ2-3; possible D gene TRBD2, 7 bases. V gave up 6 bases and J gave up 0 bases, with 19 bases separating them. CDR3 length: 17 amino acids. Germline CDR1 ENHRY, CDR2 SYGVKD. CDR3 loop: CAISGRTPGGSTDTQYF. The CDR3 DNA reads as TGTGCCATCAGCGGACGTACCCCGGGGGGCAGCACAGATACGCAGTATTTT.